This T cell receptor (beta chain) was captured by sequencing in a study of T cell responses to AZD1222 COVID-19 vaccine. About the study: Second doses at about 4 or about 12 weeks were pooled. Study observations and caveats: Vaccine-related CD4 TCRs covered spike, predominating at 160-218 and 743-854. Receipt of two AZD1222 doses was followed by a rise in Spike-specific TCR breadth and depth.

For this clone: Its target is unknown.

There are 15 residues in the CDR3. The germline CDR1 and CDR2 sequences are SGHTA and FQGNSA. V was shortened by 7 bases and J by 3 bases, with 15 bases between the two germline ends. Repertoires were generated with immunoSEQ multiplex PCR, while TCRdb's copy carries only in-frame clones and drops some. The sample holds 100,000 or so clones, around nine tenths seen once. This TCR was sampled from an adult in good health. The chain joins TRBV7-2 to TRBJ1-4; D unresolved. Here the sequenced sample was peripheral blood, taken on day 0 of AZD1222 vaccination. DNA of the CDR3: TGTGCCAGCACCACTATGGGGTCTTCTAATGAAAAACTGTTTTTT. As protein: CASTTMGSSNEKLFF.